This TCR beta chain was sequenced for a study of T cell responses to AZD1222 COVID-19 vaccine. Whole-study findings and limits: Unmutated variant regions are reportedly targeted by nearly half of spike-specific TCRs.

The method was immunoSEQ multiplex PCR; TCRdb's version includes in-frame clones alone and lacks a portion of them. The repertoire holds fewer than 85,000 clones, with roughly 85% as singletons. As concerns this clone: Its matching antigen is unknown.

Sequenced material: peripheral blood, taken 28 days after the second AZD1222 dose. This TCR was sampled from an adult who received the AZD1222 COVID-19 vaccine.

The CDR3, as DNA: TGTGCCAGCAGCCAAGAGTCCGGGACAGGCTTTTTTTCCGATACGCAGTATTTT. Its protein is CASSQESGTGFFSDTQYF. V usage is TRBV14 and J usage is TRBJ2-3; 8 bases are a match to TRBD1. CDR1 and CDR2 (germline): SGHDN, FVKESK. The CDR3 is made up of 18 amino acids. V shed 0 bases, J shed 6 bases, and the junction held 14 bases outside the gene matches.